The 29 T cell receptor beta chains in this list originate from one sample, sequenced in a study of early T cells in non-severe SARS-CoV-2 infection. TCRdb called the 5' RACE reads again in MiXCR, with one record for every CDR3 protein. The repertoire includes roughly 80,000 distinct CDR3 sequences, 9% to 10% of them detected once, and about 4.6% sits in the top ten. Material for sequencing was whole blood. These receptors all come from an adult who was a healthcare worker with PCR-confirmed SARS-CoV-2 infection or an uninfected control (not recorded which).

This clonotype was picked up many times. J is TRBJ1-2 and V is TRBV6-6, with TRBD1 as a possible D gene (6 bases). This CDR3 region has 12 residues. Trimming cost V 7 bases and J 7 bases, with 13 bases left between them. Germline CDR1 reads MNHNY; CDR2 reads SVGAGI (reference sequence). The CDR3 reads CASNPGQFGYTF. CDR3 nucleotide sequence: TGTGCCAGCAATCCTGGACAGTTTGGCTACACCTTC.

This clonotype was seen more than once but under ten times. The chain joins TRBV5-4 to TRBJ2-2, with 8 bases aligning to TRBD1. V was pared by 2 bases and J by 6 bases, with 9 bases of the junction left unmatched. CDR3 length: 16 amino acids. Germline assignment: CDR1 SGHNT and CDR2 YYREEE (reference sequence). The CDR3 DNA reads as TGTGCCAGCAGCTTCAGGACAGGGACGGTACCCGGGGAGCTGTTTTTT. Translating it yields CASSFRTGTVPGELFF.

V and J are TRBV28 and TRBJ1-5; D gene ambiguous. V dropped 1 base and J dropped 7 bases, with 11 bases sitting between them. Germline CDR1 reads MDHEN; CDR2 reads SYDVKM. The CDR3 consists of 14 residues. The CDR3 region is CASSLSPGSQPQHF. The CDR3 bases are TGTGCCAGCAGTTTATCACCGGGGTCCCAGCCCCAGCATTTT.

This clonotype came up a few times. The CDR3 reads CASSPLPAQPQHF. CDR3 coding DNA: TGTGCCAGCAGCCCCCTCCCTGCCCAGCCCCAGCATTTT. The chain carries TRBV3-1 and TRBJ1-5, with D uncertain. There are 13 residues in the CDR3. V was pared by 4 bases and J by 7 bases, with 11 bases between. The V gene's germline CDR1 is LGHDT and CDR2 YNNKEL (reference sequence).

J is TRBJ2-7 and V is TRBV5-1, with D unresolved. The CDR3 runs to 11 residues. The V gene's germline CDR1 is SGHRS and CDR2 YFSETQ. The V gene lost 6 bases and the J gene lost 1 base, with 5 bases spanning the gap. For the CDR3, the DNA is TGCGCCAGCAACCCGTCCTACGAGCAGTACTTC. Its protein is CASNPSYEQYF.

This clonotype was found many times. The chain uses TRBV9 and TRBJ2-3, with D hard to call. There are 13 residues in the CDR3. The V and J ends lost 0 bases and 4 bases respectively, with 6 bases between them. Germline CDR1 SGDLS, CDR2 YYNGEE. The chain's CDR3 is CASSVVLSDTQYF. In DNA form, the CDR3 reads TGTGCCAGCAGCGTAGTTCTGTCAGATACGCAGTATTTT.

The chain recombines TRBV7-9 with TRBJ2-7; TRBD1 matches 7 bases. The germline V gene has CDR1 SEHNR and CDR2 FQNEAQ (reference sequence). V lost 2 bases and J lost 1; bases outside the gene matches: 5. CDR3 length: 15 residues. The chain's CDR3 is CASSLWDSQSYEQYF. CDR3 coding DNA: TGTGCCAGCAGCTTATGGGACAGCCAATCCTACGAGCAGTACTTC.

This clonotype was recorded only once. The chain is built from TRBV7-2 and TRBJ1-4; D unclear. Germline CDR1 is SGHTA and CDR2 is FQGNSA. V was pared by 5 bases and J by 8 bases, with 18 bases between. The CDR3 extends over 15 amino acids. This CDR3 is CASSKSHHRGEKLFF. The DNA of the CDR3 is TGTGCCAGCAGCAAGTCACATCACCGAGGAGAAAAACTGTTTTTT.

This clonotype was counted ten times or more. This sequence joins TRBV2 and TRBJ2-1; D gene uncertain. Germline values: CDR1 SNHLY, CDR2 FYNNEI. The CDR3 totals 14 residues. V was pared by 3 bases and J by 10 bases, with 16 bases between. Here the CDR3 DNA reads TGTGCCAGCAGTGATCGGCAGACAATGGGGGAGCAGTTCTTC. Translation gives CASSDRQTMGEQFF.

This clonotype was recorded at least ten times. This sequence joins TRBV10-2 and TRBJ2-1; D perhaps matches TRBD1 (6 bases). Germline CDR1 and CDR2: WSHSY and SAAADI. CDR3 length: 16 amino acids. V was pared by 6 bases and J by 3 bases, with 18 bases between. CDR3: CASRSVGGSSYNEQFF. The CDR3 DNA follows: TGCGCCAGCAGGTCTGTAGGGGGATCGAGCTACAATGAGCAGTTCTTC.

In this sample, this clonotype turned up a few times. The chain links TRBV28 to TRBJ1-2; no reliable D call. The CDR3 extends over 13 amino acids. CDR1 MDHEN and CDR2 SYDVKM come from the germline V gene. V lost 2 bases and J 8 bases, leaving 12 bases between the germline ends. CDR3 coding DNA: TGTGCCAGCAGTTTAGAGGCAGGCCGAGGCTACACCTTC. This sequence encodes CASSLEAGRGYTF.

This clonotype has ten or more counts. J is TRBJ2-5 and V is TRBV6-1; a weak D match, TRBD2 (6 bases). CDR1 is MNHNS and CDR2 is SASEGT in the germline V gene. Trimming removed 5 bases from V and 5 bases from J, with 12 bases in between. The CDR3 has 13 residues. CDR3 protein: CASSWAGKETQYF. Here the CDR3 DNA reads TGTGCCAGCAGTTGGGCGGGGAAGGAGACCCAGTACTTC.

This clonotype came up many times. The CDR3: CASSIAGAGTDTQYF. In DNA, the CDR3 is TGTGCCAGTAGTATAGCGGGAGCTGGCACAGATACGCAGTATTTT. The chain combines TRBV19 with TRBJ2-3, with D perhaps matching TRBD2 (6 bases). Trimming stripped 1 base from V and 1 base from J, with 9 bases between. This CDR3 is 15 amino acids long. CDR1 and CDR2 (germline): LNHDA, SQIVND (reference sequence).

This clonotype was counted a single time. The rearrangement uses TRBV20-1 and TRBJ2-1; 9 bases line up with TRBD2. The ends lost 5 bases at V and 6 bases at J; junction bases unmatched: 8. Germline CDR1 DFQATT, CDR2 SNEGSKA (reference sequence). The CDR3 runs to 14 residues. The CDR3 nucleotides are TGCAGTGCTTGGTGGACTAGCGCCACCAATGAGCAGTTCTTC. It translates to CSAWWTSATNEQFF.

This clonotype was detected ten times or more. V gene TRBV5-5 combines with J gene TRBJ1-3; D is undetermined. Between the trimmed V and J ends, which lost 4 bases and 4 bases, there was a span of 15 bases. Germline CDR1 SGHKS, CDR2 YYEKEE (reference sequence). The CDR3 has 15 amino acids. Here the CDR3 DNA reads TGTGCCAGCAGCATGGACCTAATCCCCGGAAACACCATATATTTT. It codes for CASSMDLIPGNTIYF.

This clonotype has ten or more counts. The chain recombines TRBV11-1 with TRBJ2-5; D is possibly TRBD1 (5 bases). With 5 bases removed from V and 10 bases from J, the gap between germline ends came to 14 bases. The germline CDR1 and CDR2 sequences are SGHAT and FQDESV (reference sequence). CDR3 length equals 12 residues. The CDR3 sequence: CASSTSPDNQYF. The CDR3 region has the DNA TGTGCCAGCAGCACGTCCCCGGACAACCAGTACTTC. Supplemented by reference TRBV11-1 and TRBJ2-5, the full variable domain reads EAEVAQSPRYKITEKSQAVAFWCDPISGHATLYWYRQILGQGPELLVQFQDESVVDDSQLPKDRFSAERLKGVDSTLKIQPAELGDSAMYLCASSTSPDNQYFGPGTRLLVL.

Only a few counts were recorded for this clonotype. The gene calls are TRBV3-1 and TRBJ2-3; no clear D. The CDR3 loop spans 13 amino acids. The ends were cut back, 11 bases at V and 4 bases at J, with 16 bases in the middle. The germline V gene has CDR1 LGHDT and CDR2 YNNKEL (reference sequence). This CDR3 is CASRAPMADTQYF. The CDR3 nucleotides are TGTGCCTCCCGGGCCCCCATGGCAGATACGCAGTATTTT.

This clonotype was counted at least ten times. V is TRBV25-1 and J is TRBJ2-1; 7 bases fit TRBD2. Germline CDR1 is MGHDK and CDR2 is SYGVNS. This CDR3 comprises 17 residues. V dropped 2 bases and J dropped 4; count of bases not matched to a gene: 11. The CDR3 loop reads CASSELSGAVGYNEQFF. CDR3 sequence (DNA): TGTGCCAGCAGTGAACTGAGCGGGGCCGTTGGTTACAATGAGCAGTTCTTC.

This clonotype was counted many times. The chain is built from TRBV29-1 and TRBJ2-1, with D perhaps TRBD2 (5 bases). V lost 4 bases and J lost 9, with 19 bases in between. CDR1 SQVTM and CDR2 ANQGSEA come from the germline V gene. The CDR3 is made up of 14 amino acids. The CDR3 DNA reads TGCAGCGTTGCGGTTAGGAGGCAGTCGGTTGAGCAGTTCTTC. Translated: CSVAVRRQSVEQFF.

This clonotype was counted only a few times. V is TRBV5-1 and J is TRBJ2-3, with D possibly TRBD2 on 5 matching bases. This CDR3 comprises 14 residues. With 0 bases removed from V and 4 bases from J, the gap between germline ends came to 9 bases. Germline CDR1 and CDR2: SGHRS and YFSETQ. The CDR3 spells CASSLGGQADTQYF. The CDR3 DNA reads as TGCGCCAGCAGCTTGGGAGGGCAAGCAGATACGCAGTATTTT.

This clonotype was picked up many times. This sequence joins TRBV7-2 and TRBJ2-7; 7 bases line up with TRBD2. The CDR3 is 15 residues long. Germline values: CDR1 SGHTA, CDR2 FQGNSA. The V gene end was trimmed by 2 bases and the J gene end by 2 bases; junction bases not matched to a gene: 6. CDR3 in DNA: TGTGCCAGCAGCTTATACCAGCGGGGTACCTACGAGCAGTACTTC. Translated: CASSLYQRGTYEQYF.

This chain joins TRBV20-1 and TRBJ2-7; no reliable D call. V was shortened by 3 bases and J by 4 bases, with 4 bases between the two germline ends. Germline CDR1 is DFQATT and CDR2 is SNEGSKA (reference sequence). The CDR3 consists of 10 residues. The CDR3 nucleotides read TGCAGTGCTAGCGGGTACGAGCAGTACTTC. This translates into CSASGYEQYF.

The CDR3, as DNA: TGTGCCAGTAGTATATCCCTTAATCAGCCCCAGCATTTT. Residues: CASSISLNQPQHF. The rearrangement links TRBV19 to TRBJ1-5, with no clear D. The V gene's germline CDR1 is LNHDA and CDR2 SQIVND (reference sequence). The V and J ends lost 2 bases and 4 bases respectively, with 6 bases between them. The CDR3 length is 13 residues.

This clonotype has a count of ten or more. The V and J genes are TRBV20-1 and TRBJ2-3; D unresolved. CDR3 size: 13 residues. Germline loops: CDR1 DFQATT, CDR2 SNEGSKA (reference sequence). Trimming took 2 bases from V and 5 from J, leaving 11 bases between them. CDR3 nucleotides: TGCAGTGCTAGATCGTCCCGCATAGATACGCAGTATTTT. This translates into CSARSSRIDTQYF.

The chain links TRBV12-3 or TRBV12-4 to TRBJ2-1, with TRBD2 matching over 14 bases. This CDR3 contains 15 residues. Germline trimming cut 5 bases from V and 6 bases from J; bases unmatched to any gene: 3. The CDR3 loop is CASSLGTSGSNEQFF. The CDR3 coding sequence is TGTGCCAGCAGTCTGGGGACTAGCGGGAGCAATGAGCAGTTCTTC.

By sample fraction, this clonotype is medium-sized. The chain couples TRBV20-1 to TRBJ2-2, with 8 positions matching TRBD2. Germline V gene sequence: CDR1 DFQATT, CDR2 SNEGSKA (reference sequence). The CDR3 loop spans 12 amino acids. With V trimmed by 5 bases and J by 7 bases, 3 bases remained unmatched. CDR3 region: CSAQLADGELFF. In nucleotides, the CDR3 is TGCAGTGCTCAACTAGCGGACGGGGAGCTGTTTTTT.

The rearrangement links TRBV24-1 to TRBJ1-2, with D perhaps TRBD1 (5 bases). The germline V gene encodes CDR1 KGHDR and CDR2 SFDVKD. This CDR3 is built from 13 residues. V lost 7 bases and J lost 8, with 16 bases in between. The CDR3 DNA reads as TGTGCCACCAGCGATGGGGCAGGGATAGGCTACACCTTC. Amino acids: CATSDGAGIGYTF.

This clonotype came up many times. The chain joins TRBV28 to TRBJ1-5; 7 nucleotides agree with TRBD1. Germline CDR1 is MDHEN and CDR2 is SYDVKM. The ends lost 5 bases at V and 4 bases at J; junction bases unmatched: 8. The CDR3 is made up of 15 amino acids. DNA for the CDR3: TGTGCCAGCAGTCCCACAGGGGCCCATAATCAGCCCCAGCATTTT. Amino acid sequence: CASSPTGAHNQPQHF. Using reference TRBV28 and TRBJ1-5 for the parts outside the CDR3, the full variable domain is DVKVTQSSRYLVKRTGEKVFLECVQDMDHENMFWYRQDPGLGLRLIYFSYDVKMKEKGDIPEGYSVSREKKERFSLILESASTNQTSMYLCASSPTGAHNQPQHFGDGTRLSIL.

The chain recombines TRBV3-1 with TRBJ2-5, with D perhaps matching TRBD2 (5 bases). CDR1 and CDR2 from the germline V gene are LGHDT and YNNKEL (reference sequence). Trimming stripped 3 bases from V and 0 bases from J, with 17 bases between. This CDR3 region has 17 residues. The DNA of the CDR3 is TGTGCCAGCAGCCAGTTCCGGCTGGGAGCGTACCAAGAGACCCAGTACTTC. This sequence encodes CASSQFRLGAYQETQYF.